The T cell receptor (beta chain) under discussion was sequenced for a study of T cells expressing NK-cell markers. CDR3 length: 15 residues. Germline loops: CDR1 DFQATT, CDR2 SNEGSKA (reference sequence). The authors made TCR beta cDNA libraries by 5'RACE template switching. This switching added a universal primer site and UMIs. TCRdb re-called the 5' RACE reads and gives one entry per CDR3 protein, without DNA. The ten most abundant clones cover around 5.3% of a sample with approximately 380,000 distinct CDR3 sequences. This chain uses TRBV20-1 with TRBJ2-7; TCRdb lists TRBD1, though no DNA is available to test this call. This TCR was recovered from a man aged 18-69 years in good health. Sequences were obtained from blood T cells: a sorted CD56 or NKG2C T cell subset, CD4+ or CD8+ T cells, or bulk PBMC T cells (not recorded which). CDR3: CSARAFGTGRNEQYF.